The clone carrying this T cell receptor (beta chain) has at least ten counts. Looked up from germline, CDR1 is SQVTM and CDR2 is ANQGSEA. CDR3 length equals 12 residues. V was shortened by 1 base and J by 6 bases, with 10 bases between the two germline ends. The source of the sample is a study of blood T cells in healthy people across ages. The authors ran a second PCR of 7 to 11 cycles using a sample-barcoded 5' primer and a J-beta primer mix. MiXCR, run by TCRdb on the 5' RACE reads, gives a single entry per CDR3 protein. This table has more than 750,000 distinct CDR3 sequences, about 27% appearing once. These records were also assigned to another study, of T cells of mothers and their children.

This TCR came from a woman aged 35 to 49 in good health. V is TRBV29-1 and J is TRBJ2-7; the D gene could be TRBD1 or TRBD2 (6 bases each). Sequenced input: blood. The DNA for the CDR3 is TGCAGCGTTGAAGTAGGAGGGGGCGAGCAGTACTTC. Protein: CSVEVGGGEQYF.